The next 11 T cell receptor beta chains were all read from a single sample in a study of control samples from healthy donors and cancer patients. The repertoire was sequenced with immunoSEQ multiplex PCR; TCRdb's copy has only in-frame clones and lacks some. The table shows 150,000 or so clones, with about 92% occurring only once. The specimen was blood. The receptors were sampled from a woman between 50 and 59 years old in good health.

This chain links TRBV11-2 with TRBJ2-6; 10 bases line up with TRBD1. The CDR3 loop spans 18 amino acids. Germline values: CDR1 SGHAT, CDR2 FQNNGV. The V and J ends lost 1 base and 0 bases, in that order; junction bases with no gene match: 3. CDR3 protein: CASSLGRTGGSGANVLTF. CDR3 nucleotide sequence: TGTGCCAGCAGCTTAGGTCGGACAGGGGGCTCTGGGGCCAACGTCCTGACTTTC.

The table lists this clone with a count of one. V usage is TRBV4-1 and J usage is TRBJ2-1; the D gene is possibly TRBD2 (5 bases). This CDR3 has 16 residues. The germline V gene encodes CDR1 MGHRA and CDR2 YSYEKL. V was clipped by 1 base and J by 8 bases, with 18 bases between them. In DNA, the CDR3 is TGCGCCAGCAGCCAAGCCTCGGGCCTCCACGGGGATGAGCAGTTCTTC. Its protein product is CASSQASGLHGDEQFF.

This chain connects TRBV15 to TRBJ2-3; 7 bases line up with TRBD1. Germline V gives CDR1 LNHNV, CDR2 YYDKDF (reference sequence). Trimming took 0 bases from V and 5 from J; bases not matched to a gene: 8. CDR3 length: 16 amino acids. This chain's CDR3 is CATSRDRATGEDTQYF. Written as DNA, the CDR3 is TGTGCCACCAGCAGAGATAGGGCCACAGGGGAAGATACGCAGTATTTT.

The chain carries TRBV15 and TRBJ2-1, with TRBD2 matching 10 bases. The CDR3 spans 16 residues. Germline CDR1 is LNHNV and CDR2 is YYDKDF (reference sequence). Trimming removed 1 base from V and 6 bases from J; junction bases left unmatched: 6. The CDR3 is CATSRGKGLAVNEQFF. CDR3 coding DNA: TGTGCCACCAGCAGAGGGAAAGGACTAGCGGTCAATGAGCAGTTCTTC.

The rearrangement joins TRBV5-8 to TRBJ1-2; D is possibly TRBD1 (5 bases). CDR3 length equals 13 residues. With 2 bases removed from V and 8 bases from J, the gap between germline ends came to 13 bases. CDR1 and CDR2 from the germline V gene are SGHTS and YDEGEE. This chain's CDR3 is CASSFRLGVGYTF. The CDR3 DNA reads as TGTGCCAGCAGCTTCCGTCTGGGGGTAGGCTACACCTTC. The variable domain in full, completed from reference TRBV5-8 and TRBJ1-2, reads EAGVTQSPTHLIKTRGQQATLRCSPISGHTSVYWYQQALGLGLQFLLWYDEGEERNRGNFPPRFSGRQFPNYSSELNVNALELEDSALYLCASSFRLGVGYTFGSGTRLTVV.

The table lists this clone with a few counts. The J gene is TRBJ2-7, the V gene TRBV19; TRBD1 is a possible D gene (6 bases). V was pared by 1 base and J by 1 base, with 20 bases between. The CDR3 consists of 18 residues. Looked up from germline, CDR1 is LNHDA and CDR2 is SQIVND (reference sequence). As DNA, the CDR3 is TGTGCCAGTAGTATAGCTGGACAGACCCAGTCTAAGTCCTACGAGCAGTACTTC. It encodes CASSIAGQTQSKSYEQYF.

The chain has TRBV5-1 and TRBJ2-5; 8 positions match TRBD1. CDR3 length: 15 residues. Germline V gene lookup returns CDR1 SGHRS and CDR2 YFSETQ. Trimming cost V 1 base and J 2 bases; bases outside gene matches: 4. The CDR3 reads CASSLPGQGQETQYF. CDR3 coding DNA: TGCGCCAGCAGCTTGCCCGGACAGGGTCAAGAGACCCAGTACTTC.

V gene TRBV5-4 combines with J gene TRBJ2-5; 9 nucleotides agree with TRBD1. V lost 0 bases to trimming and J lost 1 base; unmatched junction nucleotides: 4. Germline CDR1 reads SGHNT; CDR2 reads YYREEE (reference sequence). This CDR3 has 16 residues. CDR3 loop: CASSLGGTGSQETQYF. The CDR3 DNA follows: TGTGCCAGCAGCTTGGGGGGGACAGGGAGCCAAGAGACCCAGTACTTC. Complete variable domain (other parts from reference TRBV5-4 and TRBJ2-5): ETGVTQSPTHLIKTRGQQVTLRCSSQSGHNTVSWYQQALGQGPQFIFQYYREEENGRGNFPPRFSGLQFPNYSSELNVNALELDDSALYLCASSLGGTGSQETQYFGPGTRLLVL.

This chain uses TRBV28 with TRBJ2-5; 8 nucleotides match TRBD1. Looked up from germline, CDR1 is MDHEN and CDR2 is SYDVKM. This CDR3 is built from 13 residues. V dropped 7 bases and J dropped 2; count of bases not matched to a gene: 3. CDR3 sequence reads: CASTGTGQETQYF. Here the CDR3 DNA reads TGTGCCAGCACCGGGACAGGTCAAGAGACCCAGTACTTC.

The chain links TRBV28 to TRBJ2-7; D may be TRBD2 (7 bases). CDR3 length: 15 residues. Trimming took 6 bases from V and 4 from J, leaving 19 bases between them. CDR1 MDHEN and CDR2 SYDVKM come from the germline V gene. The CDR3 region has the DNA TGTGCCAGCAGCCCCGGGGGCGGGAGTCAGTACGAGCAGTACTTC. Encoded protein: CASSPGGGSQYEQYF.

This chain links TRBV24-1 with TRBJ2-7; weak D call: TRBD1 (6 bases). CDR1 is KGHDR and CDR2 is SFDVKD in the germline V gene. CDR3 size: 13 residues. V lost 4 bases and J 7 bases, leaving 13 bases between the germline ends. Here the CDR3 reads CATSEAPTGEQYF. CDR3 coding DNA: TGTGCCACCAGTGAGGCCCCGACAGGAGAGCAGTACTTC.